This TCR beta chain emerged from a study of tumor-infiltrating lymphocytes in primary liver carcinoma. Study in general: Donors had hepatocellular carcinoma or combined HCC and intrahepatic cholangiocarcinoma.

This clonotype was detected once. A read error may produce the germline difference seen at one junction end. A primer matching the constant region was used to make TCR beta cDNA from approximately 520 ng of total RNA. Modified slightly, ARM-PCR produced TCR beta libraries over three nested multiplex PCR rounds. The first two PCR rounds used TRBV1-TRBV30 forward primers with a C-beta reverse primer, about 10 cycles each. One entry per CDR3 protein results from TCRdb running MiXCR on the multiplex PCR reads. Seen here are 100,000 to 150,000 distinct CDR3 sequences, 55% to 75% observed once, and the top ten hold more than 7%. The CDR3 runs to 12 residues. The germline V gene encodes CDR1 MNHNY and CDR2 SVGAGI (reference sequence). The tissue used was unsorted bulk material of about 19-30 mg. RNA and DNA were co-extracted from it with the AllPrep DNA/RNA mini kit.

Sequencing used liver tumor tissue from sampling region 3. Subset here: tumor region T3, left-lateral pole. V usage is TRBV6-6 and J usage is TRBJ1-1, with D possibly matching TRBD1 (5 bases). The clonotype originates from a woman aged 55 to 70 with primary liver carcinoma and hepatitis B virus infection. CDR3 sequence (DNA): TGTGCCAACCCCGGGGGAGGGACTGAAGCTATCTTT. Translation: CANPGGGTEAIF.